Sequencing of this T cell receptor (beta chain) was carried out in a study of T cells after yellow fever vaccination. General study points: A limited proportion of clonotypes was detected within both the CD4 and CD8 compartments. Reappearance after the booster was seen for most primary-vaccination clones, at approximately 97% CD4 and 75% to 90% CD8. Peaking faster, on day 5 versus 15, the secondary response was nonetheless weaker.

5'RACE template switching added a universal primer site and UMIs to TCR cDNA. Using its own MiXCR run on the 5' RACE reads, TCRdb lists one record per CDR3 protein. The table has about 170,000 distinct CDR3 sequences, about 10% seen once. This clonotype was seen at least ten times. Its specificity is unknown. The CDR3 totals 15 residues. J was trimmed by 1 base and V by 5 bases; bases with no gene match: 3. CDR1 and CDR2 (germline): SGHTA, FQGNSA. The sample consisted of CD8+ T cells sorted from PBMCs, taken 15 days after the yellow fever booster vaccination. The chain joins TRBV7-2 to TRBJ1-5, with TRBD1 matching over 9 bases. The TCR originated in a man aged 18 to 35 who received the YFV17D yellow fever vaccine. The DNA of the CDR3 is TGTGCCAGCAGCCTGACAGGGGGAAGCAATCAGCCCCAGCATTTT. This sequence encodes CASSLTGGSNQPQHF.